A selection of T cell receptor beta chains follows, all from one sample in a study of cytomegalovirus exposure and HLA in healthy donors. Clones were read by immunoSEQ multiplex PCR, and TCRdb kept only the in-frame ones, dropping some. The table has 170,000 or so clones, around 80% seen once. Sequenced material: PBMCs. These receptors originate from a male donor in good health and CMV-seropositive. The CDR3 runs from the conserved cysteine through the conserved F or W. The order of the fields is D gene, J gene, clone size, V gene, CDR3 protein, CDR3 DNA. The D gene is left open where the match is weak. Clone size is stated in some rows and not others, as once, few, many or a class when expanded.

>TRBD1|TRBJ1-2|-|TRBV18
CASSPGQDPYGYTF
TGTGCCAGCTCACCGGGACAGGACCCGTATGGCTACACCTTC
>-|TRBJ2-1|-|TRBV7-9
CASNPTSSYNEQFF
TGTGCCAGCAACCCCACTAGCAGCTACAATGAGCAGTTCTTC
>TRBD1|TRBJ1-2|-|TRBV6-6
CASSYGQAGYTF
TGTGCCAGCAGTTACGGACAGGCTGGCTACACCTTC
>TRBD1|TRBJ2-2|-|TRBV5-1
CASSPGQGITGELFF
TGCGCCAGCAGCCCGGGACAGGGGATCACCGGGGAGCTGTTTTTT
>TRBD2|TRBJ2-1|-|TRBV7-9
CASSFVNSGRGNEQFF
TGTGCCAGCAGCTTCGTTAATAGCGGGAGGGGCAATGAGCAGTTCTTC
>-|TRBJ1-3|-|TRBV18
CASSPSAGTGNTIYF
TGTGCCAGCTCACCATCCGCAGGGACTGGAAACACCATATATTTT
>-|TRBJ2-1|-|TRBV7-9
CASSLARQEAYNEQFF
TGTGCCAGCAGCTTAGCAAGACAGGAGGCTTACAATGAGCAGTTCTTC
>-|TRBJ2-7|once|TRBV29-1
CSVGLAYEQYF
TGCAGCGTTGGACTAGCCTACGAGCAGTACTTC
>-|TRBJ2-7|once|TRBV18
CASSPPTGSGSYGEQYF
TGTGCCAGCTCACCACCGACAGGGAGCGGGTCCTATGGGGAGCAGTACTTC
>-|TRBJ1-1|-|TRBV19
CASSTTENTEAFF
TGTGCCAGTAGTACGACAGAGAACACTGAAGCTTTCTTT
>-|TRBJ2-3|once|TRBV6-6
CASWRGDTQYF
TGTGCCAGCTGGAGGGGCGATACGCAGTATTTT
>-|TRBJ2-2|-|TRBV11-2
CASTLRGFITGELFF
TGTGCCAGCACTTTGCGGGGATTCATCACCGGGGAGCTGTTTTTT
>TRBD2|TRBJ2-7|few|TRBV7-2
CASSTTSGGYEQYF
TGTGCCAGCAGCACGACTAGCGGGGGATACGAGCAGTACTTC
>TRBD1|TRBJ2-3|-|TRBV15
CATIQGGTDTQYF
TGTGCCACCATTCAGGGGGGCACAGATACGCAGTATTTT
>TRBD1|TRBJ1-1|-|TRBV4-2
CASSRLRFSGTGRVNTEAFF
TGTGCCAGCAGCCGCCTTAGGTTTTCTGGGACAGGGCGGGTGAACACTGAAGCTTTCTTT
>-|TRBJ2-7|-|TRBV6-5
CASSSPSQGHQYF
TGTGCCAGCAGTTCACCTTCGCAGGGGCATCAGTACTTC
>TRBD1|TRBJ1-2|-|TRBV5-4
CASSLRQGLFYGYTF
TGTGCCAGCAGCTTGAGACAGGGCCTTTTCTATGGCTACACCTTC
>-|TRBJ1-6|-|TRBV5-6
CASSESRGSGNSPLHF
TGTGCCAGCAGTGAAAGCAGGGGCTCGGGTAATTCACCCCTCCACTTT
>TRBD1|TRBJ1-4|-|TRBV5-8
CASSWGDRLTTEKLFF
TGTGCCAGCAGCTGGGGGGACAGGCTAACGACTGAAAAACTGTTTTTT
>TRBD2|TRBJ2-7|-|TRBV6-5
CASSRLAGGLSEQYF
TGTGCCAGCAGTCGTCTAGCGGGAGGGCTTAGCGAGCAGTACTTC
>-|TRBJ2-5|-|TRBV28
CASSSVPETQYF
TGTGCCAGCAGCTCTGTTCCAGAGACCCAGTACTTC
>-|TRBJ1-5|-|TRBV2
CASTSQGWNQPQHF
TGTGCCAGCACCAGCCAGGGGTGGAATCAGCCCCAGCATTTT
>-|TRBJ2-5|-|TRBV5-1
CASSLALGGLRETQYF
TGCGCCAGCAGCTTGGCCCTCGGGGGGCTAAGGGAGACCCAGTACTTC
>-|TRBJ2-7|once|TRBV7-9
CSSSPVEHAQYF
TGTTCCAGCAGCCCGGTGGAGCACGCGCAGTACTTC
>TRBD2|TRBJ2-5|once|TRBV11-2
CASSLDFSGAAHQETQYF
TGTGCCAGCAGCTTAGACTTTAGCGGGGCGGCTCACCAAGAGACCCAGTACTTC
>-|TRBJ2-5|-|TRBV14
CASSQNGGWETQYF
TGTGCCAGCAGCCAAAATGGGGGCTGGGAGACCCAGTACTTC
>-|TRBJ1-5|-|TRBV27
CASSLSSRASNQPQHF
TGTGCCAGCAGTTTATCAAGCAGGGCTAGCAATCAGCCCCAGCATTTT
>-|TRBJ2-1|-|TRBV7-2
CASSLAPPGRRYNEQFF
TGTGCCAGCAGCTTAGCCCCTCCCGGGAGAAGGTACAATGAGCAGTTCTTC
>-|TRBJ2-2|once|TRBV5-1
CASNLRGNTGELFF
TGCGCCAGCAATCTACGAGGGAACACCGGGGAGCTGTTTTTT
>TRBD2|TRBJ2-1|-|TRBV27
CASSPLAGTPASYNEQFF
TGTGCCAGCAGTCCTCTAGCGGGAACTCCAGCCTCCTACAATGAGCAGTTCTTC
>TRBD1|TRBJ2-1|once|TRBV5-6
CASSTTGAFYNEQFF
TGTGCCAGCAGCACTACAGGGGCTTTCTACAATGAGCAGTTCTTC
>TRBD1|TRBJ2-3|-|TRBV18
CASSYDRGLTDTQYF
TGTGCCAGCTCATACGACAGGGGGCTCACAGATACGCAGTATTTT
>-|TRBJ2-7|few|TRBV29-1
CSVEVRGQSGYEQYF
TGCAGCGTTGAAGTCCGCGGCCAGTCCGGCTACGAGCAGTACTTC
>-|TRBJ2-7|-|TRBV7-9
CASSFRGNMNYEQYF
TGTGCCAGCAGCTTCAGAGGGAACATGAACTACGAGCAGTACTTC
>TRBD1|TRBJ2-7|-|TRBV27
CATQDRGRDEQYF
TGTGCCACCCAGGACAGGGGGAGGGACGAGCAGTACTTC
>-|TRBJ1-4|-|TRBV4-1
CASSQVLEKLFF
TGCGCCAGCAGCCAAGTTCTTGAAAAACTGTTTTTT
>TRBD1|TRBJ1-1|-|TRBV7-9
CASSLAQGMNTEAFF
TGTGCCAGCAGCTTAGCACAGGGGATGAACACTGAAGCTTTCTTT
>-|TRBJ1-4|-|TRBV28
CATQGPGWIATNEKLFF
TGTGCCACCCAGGGGCCAGGCTGGATTGCAACTAATGAAAAACTGTTTTTT
>TRBD2|TRBJ2-7|few|TRBV7-9
CASSGTSGAYEQYF
TGTGCCAGCAGCGGAACTAGCGGTGCCTACGAGCAGTACTTC